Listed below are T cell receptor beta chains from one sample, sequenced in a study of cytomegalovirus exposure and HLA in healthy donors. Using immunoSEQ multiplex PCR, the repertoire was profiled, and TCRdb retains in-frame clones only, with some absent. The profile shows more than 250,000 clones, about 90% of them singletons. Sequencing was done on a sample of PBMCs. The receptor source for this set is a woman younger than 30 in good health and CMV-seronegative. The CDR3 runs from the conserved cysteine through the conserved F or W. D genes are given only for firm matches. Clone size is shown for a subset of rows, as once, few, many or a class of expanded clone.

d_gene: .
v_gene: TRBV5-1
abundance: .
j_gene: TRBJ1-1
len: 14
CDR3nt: TGCGCCAGCAGCTTGCAGGGAGGGGACACTGAAGCTTTCTTT
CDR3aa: CASSLQGGDTEAFF

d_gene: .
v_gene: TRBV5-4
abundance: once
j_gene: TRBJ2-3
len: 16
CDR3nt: TGTGCCAGCGAGGCTGGGGGGGGCGCAATAGCAGATACGCAGTATTTT
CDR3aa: CASEAGGGAIADTQYF

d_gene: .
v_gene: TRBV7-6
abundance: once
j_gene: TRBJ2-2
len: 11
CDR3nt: TGTGCCAGCAGCCTCCCCGGGGAGCTGTTTTTT
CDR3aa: CASSLPGELFF

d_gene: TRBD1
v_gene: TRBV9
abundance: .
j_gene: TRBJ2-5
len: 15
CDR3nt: TGTGCCAGCAGCGGCCCGGGACAGAGAGAAGAGACCCAGTACTTC
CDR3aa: CASSGPGQREETQYF

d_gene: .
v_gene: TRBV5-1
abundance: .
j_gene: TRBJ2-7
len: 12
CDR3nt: TGCGCCAGCAGCTTGGTCCAGTGGGAGCAGTACTTC
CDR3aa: CASSLVQWEQYF

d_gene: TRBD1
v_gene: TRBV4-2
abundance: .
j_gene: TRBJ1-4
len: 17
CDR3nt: TGTGCCAGCAGCCAAGGACAGGGGGTTGCGCTTAATGAAAAACTGTTTTTT
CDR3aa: CASSQGQGVALNEKLFF

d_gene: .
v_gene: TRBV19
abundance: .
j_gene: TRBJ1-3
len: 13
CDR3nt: TGTGCCACTCATGGCGGCCCCGGAAACACCATATATTTT
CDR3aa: CATHGGPGNTIYF

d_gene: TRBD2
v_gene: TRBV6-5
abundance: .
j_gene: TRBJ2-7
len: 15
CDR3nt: TGTGCCAGCAGTTACTCACGGGAGGGGACCTACGAGCAGTACTTC
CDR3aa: CASSYSREGTYEQYF

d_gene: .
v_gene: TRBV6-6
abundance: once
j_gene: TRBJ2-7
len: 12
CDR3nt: TGTGCCAGCGCCCTTTTCACGGACGAGCAGTACTTC
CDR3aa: CASALFTDEQYF

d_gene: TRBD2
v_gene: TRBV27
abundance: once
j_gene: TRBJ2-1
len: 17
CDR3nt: TGTGCCAGCGATATCAGACGACTAGCGGGGGGTTACAATGAGCAGTTCTTC
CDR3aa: CASDIRRLAGGYNEQFF

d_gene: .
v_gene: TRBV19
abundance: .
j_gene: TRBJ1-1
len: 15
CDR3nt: TGTGCCAGTATAGTGGGGGGATCAGGGAACACTGAAGCTTTCTTT
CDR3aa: CASIVGGSGNTEAFF

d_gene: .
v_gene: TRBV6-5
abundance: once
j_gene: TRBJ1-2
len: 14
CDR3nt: TGTGCCAGCAGTCCGGGGAGGGACCCCTATGGCTACACCTTC
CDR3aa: CASSPGRDPYGYTF

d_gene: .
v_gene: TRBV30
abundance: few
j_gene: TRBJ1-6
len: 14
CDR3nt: TGTGCCTGGAGTCCCGACAGAGATAATTCACCCCTCCACTTT
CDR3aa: CAWSPDRDNSPLHF

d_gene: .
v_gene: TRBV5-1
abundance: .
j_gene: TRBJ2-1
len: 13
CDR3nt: TGCGCCAGCAGTCTTATAGCGTCCATTGAGCAGTTCTTC
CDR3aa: CASSLIASIEQFF

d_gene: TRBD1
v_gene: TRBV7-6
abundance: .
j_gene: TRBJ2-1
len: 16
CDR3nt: TGTGCCAGCAGCGCAACGCCCGGGACAGGGAAAAATGAGCAGTTCTTC
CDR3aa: CASSATPGTGKNEQFF

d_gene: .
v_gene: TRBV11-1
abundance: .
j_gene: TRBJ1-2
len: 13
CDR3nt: TGTGCCAGTCAAGAAGCTATTAACTATGGCTACACCTTC
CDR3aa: CASQEAINYGYTF

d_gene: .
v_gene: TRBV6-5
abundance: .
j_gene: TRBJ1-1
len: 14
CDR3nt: TGTGCCACTAGGCAGGGGAGTTTGAACACTGAAGCTTTCTTT
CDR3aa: CATRQGSLNTEAFF

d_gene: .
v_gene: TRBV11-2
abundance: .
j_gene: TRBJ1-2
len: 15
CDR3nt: TGTGCCAGCAGCTTAGGGCAGGGGACCCATTATGGCTACACCTTC
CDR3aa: CASSLGQGTHYGYTF

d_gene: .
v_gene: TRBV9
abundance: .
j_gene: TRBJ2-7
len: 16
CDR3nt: TGTGCCAGCCCCTGTTTGGAGGTTAAAAGCTCCTACGAGCAGTACTTC
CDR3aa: CASPCLEVKSSYEQYF

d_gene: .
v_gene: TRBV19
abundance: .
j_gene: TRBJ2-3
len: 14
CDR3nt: TGTGCCAGTAGTACCGGGTACTACACAGATACGCAGTATTTT
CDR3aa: CASSTGYYTDTQYF

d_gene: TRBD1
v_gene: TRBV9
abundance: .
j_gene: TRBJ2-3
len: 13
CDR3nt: TGTGCCACCTCGACAGGGGGGTCAGATACGCAGTATTTT
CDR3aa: CATSTGGSDTQYF

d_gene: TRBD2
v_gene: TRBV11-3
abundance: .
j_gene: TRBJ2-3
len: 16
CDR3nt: TGTGCCAGCAGCTTAGGTAGCGGGGGAATCACAGATACGCAGTATTTT
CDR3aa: CASSLGSGGITDTQYF

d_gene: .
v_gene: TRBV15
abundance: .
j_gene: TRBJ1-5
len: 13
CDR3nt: TGTGCCACCAGCCCCGACTCTGGTCAGCCCCAGCATTTT
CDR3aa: CATSPDSGQPQHF

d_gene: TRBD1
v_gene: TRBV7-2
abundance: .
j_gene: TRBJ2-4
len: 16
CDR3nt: TGTGCCAGCAGCTCGGGACAGCTACTAGCCAAAAACATTCAGTACTTC
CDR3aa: CASSSGQLLAKNIQYF

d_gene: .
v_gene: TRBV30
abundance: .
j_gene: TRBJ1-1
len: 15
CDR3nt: TGTGCCTGGAACGAGGCCCTTCTACAACAAGGTGAAGCTTTCTTT
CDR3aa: CAWNEALLQQGEAFF

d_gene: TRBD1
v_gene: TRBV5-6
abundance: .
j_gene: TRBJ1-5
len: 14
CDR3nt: TGTGCCAGCAGCTTAGGGGGCGTCGGTCAGCCCCAGCATTTT
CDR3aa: CASSLGGVGQPQHF

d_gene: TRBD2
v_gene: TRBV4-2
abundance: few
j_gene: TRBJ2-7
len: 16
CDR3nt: TGTGCCAGCAGCCAAGGGGGACTAGCGTTCTCCTACGAGCAGTACTTC
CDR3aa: CASSQGGLAFSYEQYF

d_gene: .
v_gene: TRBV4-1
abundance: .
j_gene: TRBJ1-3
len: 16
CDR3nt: TGCGCCAGCAGCCGCCGAGGTTTGATCTCTGGAAACACCATATATTTT
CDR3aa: CASSRRGLISGNTIYF

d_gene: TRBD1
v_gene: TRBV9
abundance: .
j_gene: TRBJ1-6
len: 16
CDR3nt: TGTGCCAGCAGCGTAACGACAGGGGCTTATAATTCACCCCTCCACTTT
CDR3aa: CASSVTTGAYNSPLHF

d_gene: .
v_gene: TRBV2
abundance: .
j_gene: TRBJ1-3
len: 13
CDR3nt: TGTGCCAGCAGTACAGATTCTGGAAACACCATATATTTT
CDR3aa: CASSTDSGNTIYF

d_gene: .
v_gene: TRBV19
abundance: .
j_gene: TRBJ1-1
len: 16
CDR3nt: TGTGCCAGTAGTATGAACAGCTCGCCACCCCGTAGTGAAGCTTTCTTT
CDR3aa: CASSMNSSPPRSEAFF

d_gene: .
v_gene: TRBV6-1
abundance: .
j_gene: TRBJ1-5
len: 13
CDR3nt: TGTGCCAGCAGGTATAAGAGTGTTCAGCCCCAGCATTTT
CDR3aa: CASRYKSVQPQHF

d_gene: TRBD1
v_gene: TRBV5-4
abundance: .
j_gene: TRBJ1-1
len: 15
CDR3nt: TGTGCCAGCAGCTGGGGGGTGGACAGGCCCACTGAAGCTTTCTTT
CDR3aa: CASSWGVDRPTEAFF

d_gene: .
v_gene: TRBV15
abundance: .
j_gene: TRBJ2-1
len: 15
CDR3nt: TGTGCCACCAGCAGGCAAAGCGGCTCCTACAATGAGCAGTTCTTC
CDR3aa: CATSRQSGSYNEQFF

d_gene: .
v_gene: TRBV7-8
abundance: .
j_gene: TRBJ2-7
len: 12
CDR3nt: TGTGCCAGCAGCTTAGGGTCAGGCGAGCAGTACTTC
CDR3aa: CASSLGSGEQYF

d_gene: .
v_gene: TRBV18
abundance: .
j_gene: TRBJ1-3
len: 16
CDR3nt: TGTGCCAGCTCACCTCAGGGCTGGAGCTCTGGAAACACCATATATTTT
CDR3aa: CASSPQGWSSGNTIYF

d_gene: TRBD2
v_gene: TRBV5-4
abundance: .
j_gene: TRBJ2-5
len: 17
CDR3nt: TGTGCCAGCAGCTCAGGTGGACTAGCGGGGGAAGAAGAGACCCAGTACTTC
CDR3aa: CASSSGGLAGEEETQYF

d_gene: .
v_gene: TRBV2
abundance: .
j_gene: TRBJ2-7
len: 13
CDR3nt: TGTGCCAGCAGGTCGGGGGGTCAGGGGGAGCAGTACTTC
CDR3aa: CASRSGGQGEQYF

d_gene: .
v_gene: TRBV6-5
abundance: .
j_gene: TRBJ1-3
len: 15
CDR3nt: TGTGCCAGCAGTTACAGCCCCAACTCTGGAAACACCATATATTTT
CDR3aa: CASSYSPNSGNTIYF

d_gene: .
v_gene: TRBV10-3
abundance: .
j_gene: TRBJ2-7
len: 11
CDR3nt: TGTGCCACAGGGGTCTCCTACGAGCAGTACTTC
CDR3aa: CATGVSYEQYF

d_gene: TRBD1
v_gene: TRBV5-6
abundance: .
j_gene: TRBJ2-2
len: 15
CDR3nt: TGTGCCAGCAGCTTCGGCAGGGGGTCAGGCGGGGAGCTGTTTTTT
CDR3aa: CASSFGRGSGGELFF

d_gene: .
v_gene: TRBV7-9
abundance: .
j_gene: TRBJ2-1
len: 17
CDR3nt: TGTTCCAGCAGCCGTTACCCGGGTTCTTTATCCTACAATGAGCAGTTCTTC
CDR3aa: CSSSRYPGSLSYNEQFF

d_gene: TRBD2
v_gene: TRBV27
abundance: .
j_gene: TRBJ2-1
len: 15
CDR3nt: TGTGCCAGCAGCCAAGGGACTAGCGAATACAATGAGCAGTTCTTC
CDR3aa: CASSQGTSEYNEQFF

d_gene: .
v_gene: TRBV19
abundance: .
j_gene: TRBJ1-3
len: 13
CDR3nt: TGTGCCACTCGTGGCGGCCCCGGAAACACCATATATTTT
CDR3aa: CATRGGPGNTIYF

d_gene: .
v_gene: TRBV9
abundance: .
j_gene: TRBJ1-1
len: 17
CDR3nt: TGTGCCAGCAGCGTAGGGCTGACAGGCGTCGCGAACACTGAAGCTTTCTTT
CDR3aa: CASSVGLTGVANTEAFF

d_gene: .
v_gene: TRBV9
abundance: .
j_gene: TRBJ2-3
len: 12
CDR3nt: TGTGCCAGCAGCGTCTATGAAGATACGCAGTATTTT
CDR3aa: CASSVYEDTQYF

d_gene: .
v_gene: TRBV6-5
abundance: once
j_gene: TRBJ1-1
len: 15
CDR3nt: TGTGCCAGCACCCGGGACTGGTCACTGAACACTGAAGCTTTCTTT
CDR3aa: CASTRDWSLNTEAFF

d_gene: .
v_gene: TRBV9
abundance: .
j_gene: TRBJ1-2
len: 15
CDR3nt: TGTGCCAGCAGCGTTTCGCAGGTCCGTAACTATGGCTACACCTTC
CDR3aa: CASSVSQVRNYGYTF

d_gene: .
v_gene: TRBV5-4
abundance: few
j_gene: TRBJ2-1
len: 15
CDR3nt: TGTGCCAGCAGCTTGAGGAGCGGCACCTACAATGAGCAGTTCTTC
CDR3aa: CASSLRSGTYNEQFF